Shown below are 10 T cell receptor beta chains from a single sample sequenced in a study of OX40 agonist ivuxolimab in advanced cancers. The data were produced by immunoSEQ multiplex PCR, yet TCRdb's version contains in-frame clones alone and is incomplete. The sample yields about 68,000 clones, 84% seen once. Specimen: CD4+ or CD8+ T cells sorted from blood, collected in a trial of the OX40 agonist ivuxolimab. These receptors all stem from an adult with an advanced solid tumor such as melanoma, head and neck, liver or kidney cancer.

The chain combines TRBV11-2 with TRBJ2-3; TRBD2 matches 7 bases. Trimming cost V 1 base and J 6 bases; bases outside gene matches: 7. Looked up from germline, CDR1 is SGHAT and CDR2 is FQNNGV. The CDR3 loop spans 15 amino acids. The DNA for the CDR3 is TGTGCCAGCAGCTTAGTACTAGAGGGAGGGGATACGCAGTATTTT. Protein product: CASSLVLEGGDTQYF.

The CDR3 DNA is TGCGCCAGCAGCTTGGCAGGACAGGGCCGCGAGCAGTACTTC. Its translation: CASSLAGQGREQYF. The chain is built from TRBV5-1 and TRBJ2-7; 8 nucleotides match TRBD1. Germline CDR1 and CDR2: SGHRS and YFSETQ. V shed 0 bases, J shed 6 bases, and the junction held 5 bases outside the gene matches. The CDR3 length is 14 residues.

The CDR3 sequence is CASSLQLGGGETQYF. CDR3 nucleotide sequence: TGTGCCAGCAGCCTCCAGTTGGGGGGAGGGGAGACCCAGTACTTC. The chain has TRBV7-2 and TRBJ2-5; 7 nucleotides match TRBD2. Germline CDR1 and CDR2: SGHTA and FQGNSA. The CDR3 loop spans 15 amino acids. Germline trimming cut 5 bases from V and 5 bases from J; bases unmatched to any gene: 11.

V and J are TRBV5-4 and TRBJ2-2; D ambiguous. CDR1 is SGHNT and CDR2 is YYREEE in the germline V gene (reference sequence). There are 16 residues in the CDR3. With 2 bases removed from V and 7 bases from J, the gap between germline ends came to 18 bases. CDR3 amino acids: CASSLEHGLGNGELFF. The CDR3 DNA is TGTGCCAGCAGCTTAGAACACGGCTTAGGTAACGGGGAGCTGTTTTTT. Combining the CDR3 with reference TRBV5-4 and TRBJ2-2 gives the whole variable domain ETGVTQSPTHLIKTRGQQVTLRCSSQSGHNTVSWYQQALGQGPQFIFQYYREEENGRGNFPPRFSGLQFPNYSSELNVNALELDDSALYLCASSLEHGLGNGELFFGEGSRLTVL.

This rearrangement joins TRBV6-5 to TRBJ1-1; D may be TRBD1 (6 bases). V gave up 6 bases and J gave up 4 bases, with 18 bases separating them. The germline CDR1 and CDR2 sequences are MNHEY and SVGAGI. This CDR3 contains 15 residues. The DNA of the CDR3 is TGTGCCAGCAGGATTCAGGGGCAGGGAGTCACTGAAGCTTTCTTT. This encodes CASRIQGQGVTEAFF.

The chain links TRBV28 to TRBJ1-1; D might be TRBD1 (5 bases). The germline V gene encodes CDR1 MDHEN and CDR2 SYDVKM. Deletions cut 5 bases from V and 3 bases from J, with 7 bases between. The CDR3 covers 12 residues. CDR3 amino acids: CASSGGDTEAFF. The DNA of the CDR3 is TGTGCCAGCAGTGGGGGAGACACTGAAGCTTTCTTT.

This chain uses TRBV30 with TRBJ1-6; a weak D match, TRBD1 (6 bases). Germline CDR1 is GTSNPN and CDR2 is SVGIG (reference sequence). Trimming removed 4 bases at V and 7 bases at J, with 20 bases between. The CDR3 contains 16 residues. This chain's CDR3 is CAWTLSGGAGNSPLHF. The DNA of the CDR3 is TGTGCCTGGACCCTTTCCGGGGGCGCGGGGAATTCACCCCTCCACTTT.

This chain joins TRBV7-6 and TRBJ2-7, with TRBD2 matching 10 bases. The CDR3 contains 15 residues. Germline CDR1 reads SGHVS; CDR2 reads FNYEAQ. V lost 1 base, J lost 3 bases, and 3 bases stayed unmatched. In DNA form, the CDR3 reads TGTGCCAGCAGCTTAGGGTCTAGCGGGAGCTACGAGCAGTACTTC. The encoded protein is CASSLGSSGSYEQYF.

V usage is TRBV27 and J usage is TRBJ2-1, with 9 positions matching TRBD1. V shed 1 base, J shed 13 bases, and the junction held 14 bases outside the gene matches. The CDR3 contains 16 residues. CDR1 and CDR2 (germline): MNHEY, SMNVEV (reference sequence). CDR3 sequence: CASSLLGTGHIMVQFF. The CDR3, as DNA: TGTGCCAGCAGTTTATTGGGGACAGGGCACATCATGGTACAGTTCTTC.

CDR3 residues: CASSLGGTYNEQFF. The CDR3 DNA follows: TGTGCCAGCAGCTTAGGGGGTACCTACAATGAGCAGTTCTTC. This chain uses TRBV11-3 with TRBJ2-1; D is undetermined. V was trimmed by 1 base and J by 2 bases, leaving 6 bases between them. Germline values: CDR1 SGHNT, CDR2 YENEEA. The CDR3 is 14 residues long.